These T cell receptor beta chains were read from a single sample in a study of shared clonotypes between healthy human individuals. The protocol was immunoSEQ multiplex PCR, while the TCRdb copy is restricted to in-frame clones and leaves out a portion. The sample has 650,000 to 800,000 clones; under 95% are singletons. The sequenced sample was naive CD8+ T cells sorted from blood. The receptor source for this set is a man aged 25 to 40 in good health. Each CDR3 is given with its conserved first and last residue. D genes are given only for firm matches.

TRBD2,TRBJ2-1,TRBV7-6,CASSGRTSGRGNEQFF
TRBD1,TRBJ2-7,TRBV27,CASSTRDRVGYEQYF
NA,TRBJ2-5,TRBV14,CASSQDIGGAEYQETQYF
NA,TRBJ1-2,TRBV4-3,CASSEDRSAGGYTF
TRBD1,TRBJ2-7,TRBV29-1,CSVESRGRTYEQYF
NA,TRBJ2-7,TRBV11-2,CASSYDGYEQYF
TRBD1,TRBJ2-2,TRBV7-9,CASSKDRPPDAGELFF
TRBD2,TRBJ2-1,TRBV29-1,CSVKASGTYNEQFF
TRBD2,TRBJ2-1,TRBV28,CASMGGRGWNEQFF
NA,TRBJ1-3,TRBV5-1,CASSGGSGSSGNTIYF
TRBD2,TRBJ2-1,TRBV7-9,CASSVNERESSYNEQFF
NA,TRBJ1-5,TRBV27,CASSDRTGINQPQHF
TRBD2,TRBJ2-7,TRBV7-2,CASSLGGLAGGYEQYF
NA,TRBJ2-7,TRBV27,CASSLGRSSYEQYF
NA,TRBJ2-2,TRBV11-2,CASSLDLFETGELFF
TRBD1,TRBJ2-7,TRBV15,CATSRSGTVESYEQYF
TRBD2,TRBJ2-7,TRBV7-9,CASSLGLAGGRYEQYF
NA,TRBJ1-3,TRBV4-2,CASSQDLWGDGNTIYF
TRBD2,TRBJ2-7,TRBV11-2,CASGTSGSYEQYF
NA,TRBJ2-7,TRBV7-9,CASSFRPRVSDEQYF